These T cell receptor beta chains were read from a single sample in a study of T-cell reconstitution after alpha-beta-depleted transplantation in children. TCRdb reanalysed the PCR reads using MiXCR and keeps one entry per CDR3 protein. The sample holds more than 200,000 distinct CDR3 sequences, 20% to 30% seen once. The sample in question was PBMCs, mostly from graft donor cells, obtained 360 days after TCRalphabeta/CD19-depleted stem cell transplant. These receptors came from a female patient younger than 10 who had a stem cell transplant for congenital amegakaryocytic thrombocytopenia, so the T cells may come from the graft donor. The CDR3 runs from the conserved cysteine through the conserved F or W. The D gene is left open where the match is weak. Clone sizes are given selectively: once, few, many, or a class where the clone is expanded.

d_call	j_call	v_call	clone_size	cdr3_length	cdr3_nt	cdr3_aa
TRBD2	TRBJ2-5	TRBV12-3/TRBV12-4	NA	14	TGTGCCAGCAGTTCCTCTAGCGGGAGTGAGACCCAGTACTTC	CASSSSSGSETQYF
NA	TRBJ1-1	TRBV5-1	few	14	TGCGCCAGCAGCTTGTGGGCCCAGAACACTGAAGCTTTCTTT	CASSLWAQNTEAFF
NA	TRBJ2-3	TRBV7-2	NA	18	TGTGCCAGCAGCTTAGCGCGGGGGATAGGGACAGTCACAGATACGCAGTATTTT	CASSLARGIGTVTDTQYF
NA	TRBJ2-3	TRBV5-6	NA	14	TGTGCCAGCAGCTTGGACTCCTACACAGATACGCAGTATTTT	CASSLDSYTDTQYF
NA	TRBJ2-3	TRBV4-1	few	15	TGCGCCAGCAGCCAAGATTTGGGACTCCTTGATACGCAGTATTTT	CASSQDLGLLDTQYF
NA	TRBJ2-1	TRBV7-9	NA	14	TGTGCCAGCAGCTTCCCAACTTGGGACAATGAGCAGTTCTTC	CASSFPTWDNEQFF
NA	TRBJ2-3	TRBV15	NA	17	TGTGCCACCAGCAGAGATTTCGACGGGACTAGCACAGATACGCAGTATTTT	CATSRDFDGTSTDTQYF
NA	TRBJ2-3	TRBV4-3	many	16	TGCGCCAGCAGCCGGGCGGCCTCCGGGAAGACAGATACGCAGTATTTT	CASSRAASGKTDTQYF
TRBD1	TRBJ2-1	TRBV7-9	many	15	TGTGCCAGCAGCCCTAGAGGGACAGAGCTTTCATTACAGTTCTTC	CASSPRGTELSLQFF
NA	TRBJ2-1	TRBV28	NA	15	TGTGCCAGCACCAATGGGGTCCGAAACAGTAATGAGCAGTTCTTC	CASTNGVRNSNEQFF
NA	TRBJ2-3	TRBV4-2	many	15	TGTGCCAGCAGCCGCAATAAAGACCAGGGGGATACGCAGTATTTT	CASSRNKDQGDTQYF
NA	TRBJ2-3	TRBV28	once	17	TGTGCCAGCATGGCGTTTGGTACTGGGGGCTTTTCAGATACGCAGTATTTT	CASMAFGTGGFSDTQYF
NA	TRBJ2-1	TRBV4-1	NA	14	TGCGCCAGCAGCCAAGTACCCCACCTTAATGAGCAGTTCTTC	CASSQVPHLNEQFF
NA	TRBJ2-1	TRBV30	NA	12	TGTGCCTGGAGTCTCGGTGCGGGTGAGCAGTTCTTC	CAWSLGAGEQFF
TRBD2	TRBJ2-1	TRBV11-1	NA	16	TGTGCCAGCAGCCCTACGACTAGCGGGACTTACAATGAGCAGTTCTTC	CASSPTTSGTYNEQFF
NA	TRBJ2-1	TRBV27	NA	17	TGTGCCAGCAGTTTAAAATTTGGACAGTTTATTTACAATGAGCAGTTCTTC	CASSLKFGQFIYNEQFF
TRBD2	TRBJ2-3	TRBV4-1	once	18	TGCGCCAGCAGCCAAGAACTAGCGGGGGGGCTGAGCACAGATACGCAGTATTTT	CASSQELAGGLSTDTQYF
TRBD1	TRBJ1-5	TRBV28	NA	17	TGTGCCAGCAGTCCCCCGGGACAGAATAACCTAAATCAGCCCCAGCATTTT	CASSPPGQNNLNQPQHF
TRBD2	TRBJ2-5	TRBV20-1	NA	16	TGCAGTGCTAGAGATCCCGAGAAGCGGGAGTTCGGGACCCAGTACTTC	CSARDPEKREFGTQYF